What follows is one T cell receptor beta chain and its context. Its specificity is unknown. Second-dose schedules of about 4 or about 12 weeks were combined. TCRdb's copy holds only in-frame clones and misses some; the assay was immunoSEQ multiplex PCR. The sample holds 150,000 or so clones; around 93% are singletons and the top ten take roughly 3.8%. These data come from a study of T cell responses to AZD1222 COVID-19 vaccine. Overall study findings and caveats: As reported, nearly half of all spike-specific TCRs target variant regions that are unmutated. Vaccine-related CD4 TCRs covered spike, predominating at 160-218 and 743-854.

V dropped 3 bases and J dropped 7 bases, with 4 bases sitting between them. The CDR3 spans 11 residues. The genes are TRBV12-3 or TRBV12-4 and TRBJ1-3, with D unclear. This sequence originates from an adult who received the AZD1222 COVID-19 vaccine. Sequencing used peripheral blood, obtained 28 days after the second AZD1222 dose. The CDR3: CASSFLNTIYF. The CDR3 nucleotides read TGTGCCAGCAGTTTTCTGAACACCATATATTTT.